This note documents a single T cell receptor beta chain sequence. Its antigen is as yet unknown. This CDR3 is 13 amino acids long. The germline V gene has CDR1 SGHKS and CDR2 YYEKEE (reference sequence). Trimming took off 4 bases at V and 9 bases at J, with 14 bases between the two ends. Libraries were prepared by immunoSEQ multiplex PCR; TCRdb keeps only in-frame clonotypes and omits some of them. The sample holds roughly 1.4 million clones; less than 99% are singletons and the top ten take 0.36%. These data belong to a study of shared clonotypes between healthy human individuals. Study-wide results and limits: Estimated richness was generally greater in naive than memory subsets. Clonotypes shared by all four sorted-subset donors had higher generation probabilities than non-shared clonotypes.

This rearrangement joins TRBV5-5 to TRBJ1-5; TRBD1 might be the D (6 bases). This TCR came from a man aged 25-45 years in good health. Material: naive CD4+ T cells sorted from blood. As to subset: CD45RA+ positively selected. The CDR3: CASSPQGGGPQHF. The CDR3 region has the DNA TGTGCCAGCAGCCCACAGGGAGGGGGGCCCCAGCATTTT.